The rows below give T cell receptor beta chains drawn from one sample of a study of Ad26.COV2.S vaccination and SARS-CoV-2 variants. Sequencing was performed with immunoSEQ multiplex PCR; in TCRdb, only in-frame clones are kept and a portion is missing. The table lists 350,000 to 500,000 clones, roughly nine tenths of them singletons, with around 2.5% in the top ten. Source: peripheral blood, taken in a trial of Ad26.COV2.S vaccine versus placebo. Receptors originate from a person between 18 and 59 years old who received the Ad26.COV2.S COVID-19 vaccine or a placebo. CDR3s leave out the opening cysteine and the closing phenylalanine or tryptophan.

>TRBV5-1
ASSLWGLHTGELF
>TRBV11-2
ASTTGAGKNIQY
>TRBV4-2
ASSQSGTALNTEAF
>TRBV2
ASSVAQGSEQF
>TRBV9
ASSERDRGWGKETQY
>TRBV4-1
ASSQVRLLASRYDTQY
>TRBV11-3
ASSHSLLNEQF
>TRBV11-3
ASSLELSSGELF
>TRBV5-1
ASSFMGRSEKLF
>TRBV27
ASSLFSLGGDATNEKLF
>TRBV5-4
ASSLDRSLRGATNEKLF
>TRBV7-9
ASSLGAGQQEKLF
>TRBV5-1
ASSTTGTENTEAF
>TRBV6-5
ASRDLRRDQVGYT
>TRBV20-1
SASRRGGGSTDTQY
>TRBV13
ASSLDGETQY
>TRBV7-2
ASSYIPGTSGFYEQY
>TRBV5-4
ASSLGQGTWDGELF
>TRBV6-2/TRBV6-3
ASSYLQGTEAF
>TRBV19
ASSSPDRYGYT
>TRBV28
ASSQGRETQY
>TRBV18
ASSPPCVGNEQF
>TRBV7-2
ASSYDAVSGANVLT
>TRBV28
ASRSRQDEKLF
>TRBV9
ASSVAMTSLPYEQY
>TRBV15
ATSRGGTGHNEQF
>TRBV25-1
ASIDDRNNEQF
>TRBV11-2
ASSRGRGFRNNEQF
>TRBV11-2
ASSLTEFHEQF
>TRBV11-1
ASSSREAYTDTQY
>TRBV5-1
ASSLGSGDSETQY
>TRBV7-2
ASSLYGDGYT
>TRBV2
ASRTRARGTFAGEQF